The rows below give T cell receptor beta chains drawn from one sample of a study of technical replicates of blood from a handful of donors. This table comes from immunoSEQ multiplex PCR, and its TCRdb copy is limited to in-frame clones, with some not included. This sample carries some 80,000 clones, around 94% of them seen once, and the ten largest clones take approximately 0.25%. Sequenced: T cells isolated from PBMCs. The receptors derive from a human donor in good health. Each CDR3 is given with its conserved first and last residue. Each record gives: J gene, V gene, D gene, clone size, CDR3 protein, CDR3 DNA. A D gene is named only where the DNA matches it firmly. The size of a clone is reported for some rows only, either as once, few or many, or as a class for expanded clones.

>TRBJ1-2|TRBV28|-|-
CASSPAETPLYGYTF
TGTGCCAGCAGTCCGGCGGAGACGCCTCTCTATGGCTACACCTTC
>TRBJ2-7|TRBV28|TRBD1|-
CASSVWTGPYEQYF
TGTGCCAGCAGTGTGTGGACAGGCCCCTACGAGCAGTACTTC
>TRBJ2-1|TRBV28|TRBD1|-
CASSFSMTGGQRNEQFF
TGTGCCAGCAGTTTTTCAATGACAGGGGGCCAAAGAAATGAGCAGTTCTTC
>TRBJ2-7|TRBV6-1|-|-
CASSDYSYEQYF
TGTGCCAGCAGTGACTACTCCTACGAGCAGTACTTC
>TRBJ2-1|TRBV6-1|TRBD2|-
CASSERGRGNEQFF
TGTGCCAGCAGTGAACGCGGGAGGGGCAATGAGCAGTTCTTC
>TRBJ1-4|TRBV9|-|-
CASSVLSGRGEKLFF
TGTGCCAGCAGCGTACTATCAGGTCGCGGGGAAAAACTGTTTTTT
>TRBJ2-5|TRBV29-1|TRBD2|-
CSARRLAGLETQYF
TGCAGCGCAAGACGACTAGCGGGCTTAGAGACCCAGTACTTC
>TRBJ2-1|TRBV2|TRBD2|-
CASRVLSGVSYNEQFF
TGTGCCAGCAGAGTCTTGAGCGGGGTCTCCTACAATGAGCAGTTCTTC
>TRBJ2-7|TRBV7-9|-|-
CASSLEKLSYEQYF
TGTGCCAGCAGCTTAGAAAAACTCTCCTACGAGCAGTACTTC
>TRBJ2-3|TRBV18|TRBD2|once
CASSPYHTFGLAGGTDTQYF
TGTGCCAGCTCACCCTATCACACTTTCGGACTAGCGGGGGGCACAGATACGCAGTATTTT
>TRBJ1-1|TRBV7-3|-|-
CASSLVHEPSEAFF
TGTGCCAGCAGCTTGGTGCATGAACCGAGTGAAGCTTTCTTT
>TRBJ2-3|TRBV9|TRBD2|once
CASSLLPTSGDTDTQYF
TGTGCCAGCAGCCTTTTGCCGACTAGCGGGGACACAGATACGCAGTATTTT
>TRBJ2-7|TRBV7-2|TRBD2|-
CASSVTSGSYLEYEQYF
TGTGCCAGCAGCGTAACTAGCGGGAGCTACTTAGAGTACGAGCAGTACTTC
>TRBJ2-7|TRBV4-1|-|-
CASSQGRLRAGYNEQYF
TGCGCCAGCAGCCAAGGCCGACTAAGGGCGGGATACAACGAGCAGTACTTC
>TRBJ2-7|TRBV11-2|-|-
CASSLGAGHEQYF
TGTGCCAGCAGCTTAGGGGCAGGCCACGAGCAGTACTTC
>TRBJ2-5|TRBV27|-|-
CASSLVGEAGYETQYF
TGTGCCAGCAGTTTAGTCGGGGAGGCGGGATATGAGACCCAGTACTTC
>TRBJ2-7|TRBV28|-|-
CASSLSSHEQYF
TGTGCCAGCAGTTTATCGTCCCACGAGCAGTACTTC
>TRBJ2-3|TRBV27|TRBD2|-
CASSLYSGEGDTQYF
TGTGCCAGCAGTTTATATTCGGGGGAGGGCGATACGCAGTATTTT